The rows below give T cell receptor beta chains drawn from one sample of a study of patients and donors after allogeneic stem cell transplantation. TCRdb re-called the RT-PCR reads through MiXCR, storing one row per CDR3 protein. The data show 90,000 to 120,000 distinct CDR3 sequences, with 35% seen just once and around 25% held by the top ten. The source material was blood, either unsorted or a sorted T cell fraction (not recorded which). These receptors were collected from a human donor who was either an allogeneic HSCT recipient or a stem cell or donor lymphocyte infusion donor (not recorded which). It is not recorded whose cells these are; they may come from a transplant donor. CDR3s include the opening cysteine and the closing phenylalanine or tryptophan. A D gene is named only where the DNA matches it firmly. Clone sizes are given selectively: once, few, many, or a class where the clone is expanded.

>NA|TRBD1|TRBV11-2|TRBJ1-6
TGTGCCAGCAGCTTAGTTGGGACAGGGGTTAATTCACCCCTCCACTTT
CASSLVGTGVNSPLHF
>NA|NA|TRBV5-1|TRBJ1-4
TGCGCCAGCAGCTTCCGCGCAACTAATGAAAAACTGTTTTTT
CASSFRATNEKLFF
>NA|NA|TRBV7-9|TRBJ2-7
TGTGCTTACACGAACCCCGGGCCGGGCTACGAGCAGTACTTC
CAYTNPGPGYEQYF
>few|NA|TRBV7-6|TRBJ2-4
TGTGCCAGCAGCCCGTACCCCTTTCTCCGGGACTTAAACATTCAGTACTTC
CASSPYPFLRDLNIQYF
>many|TRBD2|TRBV5-1|TRBJ2-7
TGCGCCAGCAGCGGGAGCGGGAGAATCTACGAGCAGTACTTC
CASSGSGRIYEQYF
>NA|TRBD1|TRBV24-1|TRBJ2-1
TGTGCCACCAGTGGTCTGACAGGGTACAATGAGCAGTTCTTC
CATSGLTGYNEQFF
>NA|NA|TRBV20-1|TRBJ1-5
TGCAGTGCTAGAGCGATAAGAGGATGGTCCCAGCATTTT
CSARAIRGWSQHF
>NA|TRBD2|TRBV20-1|TRBJ2-7
TGCAGTGCTAGAGATCTCCCTAGCGGGAGCTACGAGCAGTACTTC
CSARDLPSGSYEQYF
>NA|NA|TRBV20-1|TRBJ1-4
TGCAGTGCTAGAGTTGGGCAGCCTAATGAAAAACTGTTTTTT
CSARVGQPNEKLFF
>NA|TRBD1|TRBV6-1|TRBJ1-5
TGTGCCAGCAGTGAAGCGCCACAGGGGTACAATCAGCCCCAGCATTTT
CASSEAPQGYNQPQHF
>NA|NA|TRBV20-1|TRBJ1-1
TGCAGTGCCCTCCCGGGAACTGAAGCTTTCTTT
CSALPGTEAFF
>few|TRBD1|TRBV5-1|TRBJ1-2
TGCGCCAGCAGAGAAGACAGGGGGCTCTATGGCTACACCTTC
CASREDRGLYGYTF
>NA|TRBD2|TRBV28|TRBJ2-1
TGTGCCAGCAGTTTATCAGCGGGAGCGATCAATGAGCAGTTCTTC
CASSLSAGAINEQFF
>NA|TRBD1|TRBV24-1|TRBJ2-3
TGTGCCACCAGTGATCCGGGACAGAGTTCTACGCAGTATTTT
CATSDPGQSSTQYF
>NA|TRBD1|TRBV12-3/TRBV12-4|TRBJ1-1
TGTGCCAGCACCCCCAGGACAGGGTTGAACACTGAAGCTTTCTTT
CASTPRTGLNTEAFF
>few|TRBD2|TRBV9|TRBJ2-1
TGTGCCAGCAGCCTGGGACTAGCGGGAGTGGGTGAGCAGTTCTTC
CASSLGLAGVGEQFF
>NA|NA|TRBV7-2|TRBJ2-5
TGTGCCAGCAGCCATAAAGGGACCCAGTACTTC
CASSHKGTQYF
>few|NA|TRBV6-5|TRBJ1-5
TGTGCCAGCGGTAGCAATCAGCCCCAGCATTTT
CASGSNQPQHF
>NA|NA|TRBV10-3|TRBJ2-1
TGTGCCATCATGGACCGAAGGAGGGCCTTTTTCAATGAGCAGTTCTTC
CAIMDRRRAFFNEQFF
>once|TRBD1|TRBV7-2|TRBJ2-4
TGTGCCAGCAGCCACCCAGGGGGAGCCAAAAACATTCAGTACTTC
CASSHPGGAKNIQYF
>few|NA|TRBV2|TRBJ2-3
TGTGCCAGCAGCGTTAACGGGGATACGCAGTATTTT
CASSVNGDTQYF
>NA|NA|TRBV20-1|TRBJ1-1
TGCAGTGCTAGACGGGGAAACGCTGAAGCTTTCTTT
CSARRGNAEAFF
>NA|NA|TRBV5-6|TRBJ2-5
TGTGCCAGCAGCATGTGGGGAGTTCAAGAGACCCAGTACTTC
CASSMWGVQETQYF
>few|TRBD2|TRBV20-1|TRBJ2-7
TGCAGTGCCGCTCGCCGGGCTAGCGGGGGGTACGAGCAGTACTTC
CSAARRASGGYEQYF
>NA|NA|TRBV29-1|TRBJ2-1
TGCAGCGTTGACGGTCTCGGATACAATGAGCAGTTCTTC
CSVDGLGYNEQFF
>few|NA|TRBV7-2|TRBJ2-4
TGTGCCAGCAGCTTAGGGAATCTAGCCAAAAACATTCAGTACTTC
CASSLGNLAKNIQYF
>NA|NA|TRBV12-3/TRBV12-4|TRBJ2-3
TGTGCCAGCATAAAAACTAGCGCCCTAGGGGGTAGGGGCACAGATACGCAGTATTTT
CASIKTSALGGRGTDTQYF
>once|NA|TRBV12-3/TRBV12-4|TRBJ1-2
TGTGCCAGCAGTGACAAACAAATACCGGGCCGCTATGGCTACACCTTC
CASSDKQIPGRYGYTF
>NA|NA|TRBV5-5|TRBJ2-5
TGTGCCAGCAGCTTCAGTGGCTTTCAAGAGACCCAGTACTTC
CASSFSGFQETQYF
>NA|NA|TRBV5-1|TRBJ2-1
TGCGCCAGCAGCTTGACGGTAAGCTCCTACAATGAGCAGTTCTTC
CASSLTVSSYNEQFF
>NA|NA|TRBV28|TRBJ2-3
TGTGCCATCACCCCCCGGGGTATGACAGATACGCAGTATTTT
CAITPRGMTDTQYF
>few|TRBD1|TRBV7-3|TRBJ2-1
TGTGCCAGCAGCGACACCGGGACAGACAATGAGCAGTTCTTC
CASSDTGTDNEQFF
>NA|NA|TRBV7-9|TRBJ1-1
TGTGCCAGCAGCTTAAGCCAGAACACTGAAGCTTTCTTT
CASSLSQNTEAFF
>many|NA|TRBV25-1|TRBJ1-1
TGTGCCAGAGGGGAGCAGGGTTTCGGAATGAACACTGAAGCTTTCTTT
CARGEQGFGMNTEAFF
>NA|NA|TRBV12-3/TRBV12-4|TRBJ2-5
TGTGCCAGCATCCAGAAGAACGAAGAGACCCAGTACTTC
CASIQKNEETQYF
>few|TRBD1|TRBV11-2|TRBJ1-4
TGTGCCAGCAGCACAGGGACAGAAAGGGAAAAACTGTTTTTT
CASSTGTEREKLFF
>NA|TRBD2|TRBV6-6|TRBJ2-3
TGTGCCAGCAGACAAGCGGGGCGCACAGATACGCAGTATTTT
CASRQAGRTDTQYF
>NA|NA|TRBV29-1|TRBJ2-5
TGCAGCGTTGAAAGGCTAGGACACGAGACCCAGTACTTC
CSVERLGHETQYF
>NA|NA|TRBV12-3/TRBV12-4|TRBJ1-1
TGTGCCAGCAGCCCAGCCCGTGAAGCTTTCTTT
CASSPAREAFF
>NA|TRBD1|TRBV7-9|TRBJ2-1
TGTGCCAGCCGACTATTAACGACAGGGGAGGCTCATAATGAGCAGTTCTTC
CASRLLTTGEAHNEQFF
>NA|NA|TRBV2|TRBJ1-3
TGTGCCAGCATAAGCTCTGGAAACACCATATATTTT
CASISSGNTIYF
>NA|NA|TRBV4-2|TRBJ2-4
TGTGCCAGCAGCCAAGATACAGGAGGAGCCAAATACATTCAGTACTTC
CASSQDTGGAKYIQYF
>NA|NA|TRBV5-1|TRBJ1-1
TGCGCCAGCAGCTTGGGCTATGACAGTGAAGCTTTCTTT
CASSLGYDSEAFF
>NA|NA|TRBV6-5|TRBJ2-7
TGTGCCAGCAGTTACTCGAGTAGTAGCGCCTCCTACGAGCAGTACTTC
CASSYSSSSASYEQYF
>NA|NA|TRBV20-1|TRBJ1-1
TGCAGTGCTGCTAGATGGACTGAAGCTTTCTTT
CSAARWTEAFF
>NA|TRBD1|TRBV7-2|TRBJ1-1
TGTGCCAGCAGCCCACCGGACAGGGGGTTTCTCGGAGCTTTCTTT
CASSPPDRGFLGAFF
>NA|TRBD2|TRBV5-6|TRBJ2-2
TGTGCCAGCAGCTTACCAGCGGGAGGGACCGGGGAGCTGTTTTTT
CASSLPAGGTGELFF
>NA|NA|TRBV6-6|TRBJ2-3
TGTGCCAGCAGTTCCTCCCTGCCGGAGGGCACGCAGTATTTT
CASSSSLPEGTQYF
>NA|NA|TRBV7-9|TRBJ2-1
TGTGCCAGCAGCTTAGTAAACGGCAGGGGGAGGAATGAGCAGTTCTTC
CASSLVNGRGRNEQFF
>NA|NA|TRBV5-1|TRBJ1-3
TGCGCCAGCAGCCCAACAACCTTCTCTGGAAACACCATATATTTT
CASSPTTFSGNTIYF
>few|NA|TRBV10-2|TRBJ1-2
TGCGCCAGCTGTAAGGAGAGCTATGGCTACACCTTC
CASCKESYGYTF
>NA|NA|TRBV7-9|TRBJ2-3
TGTGCCAGCAGCTTCTTTTCTAGCACAGATACGCAGTATTTT
CASSFFSSTDTQYF
>NA|TRBD1|TRBV20-1|TRBJ1-2
TGCAGTGCACACTGGACAGGGACTGGCTACACCTTC
CSAHWTGTGYTF
>few|NA|TRBV28|TRBJ2-3
TGTGCCAGCAGTTTGGCGGGAAGCACAGATACGCAGTATTTT
CASSLAGSTDTQYF
>NA|NA|TRBV29-1|TRBJ2-5
TGCAGCGTTGAAATGAAGTTCTTGGATTACCAAGAGACCCAGTACTTC
CSVEMKFLDYQETQYF
>NA|TRBD2|TRBV15|TRBJ2-7
TGTGCCACCAGCAGAGCGGGAGGCAGCTCCTACGAGCAGTACTTC
CATSRAGGSSYEQYF
>many|NA|TRBV20-1|TRBJ1-1
TGCAGTGCCACTCAGGGCTATCGGGCTGAAGCTTTCTTT
CSATQGYRAEAFF